The 28 T cell receptor beta chains in this list originate from one sample, sequenced in a study of blood T cell repertoires in COVID-19 (dated by TCRdb to about 2020). Libraries were prepared through the immunoSEQ multiplex PCR assay. Here the immuneACCESS table is served through TCRdb, limited to in-frame sequences with V and J called. Missing clones are a known gap in these copies; in checked studies unresolved V genes cover under half, and the rest lacks a known reason. The sample records approximately 120,000 clones, 85% to 90% of which are singletons. The ten largest account for approximately 1.1% of the sample. Material: peripheral blood. These receptors were obtained from a human donor in a cohort sampled during active COVID-19.

This sequence joins TRBV27 and TRBJ2-7; 9 bases align to TRBD1. This CDR3 comprises 16 residues. The germline V gene encodes CDR1 MNHEY and CDR2 SMNVEV (reference sequence). Trimming took 5 bases from V and 3 from J; bases not matched to a gene: 11. The CDR3: CASSAPHGTGLYEQYF. In nucleotides, the CDR3 is TGTGCCAGCAGTGCACCCCACGGGACAGGGCTCTACGAGCAGTACTTC.

Here the CDR3 DNA reads TGCGCCAGCAGAGAGGGGGCCAGCACAGATACGCAGTATTTT. Translated, it gives CASREGASTDTQYF. V usage is TRBV10-2 and J usage is TRBJ2-3; 7 bases match TRBD1. Germline lookup yields CDR1 WSHSY and CDR2 SAAADI. This CDR3 has 14 residues. The junction had 3 bases not matched to a gene; V was cut back by 6 bases and J by 0 bases.

This chain uses TRBV7-8 with TRBJ1-1; TRBD1 aligns across 10 bases. V was pared by 5 bases and J by 0 bases, with 9 bases of the junction left unmatched. CDR1 is SGHVS, CDR2 FQNEAQ, per germline. The CDR3 runs 17 residues. The DNA of the CDR3 is TGTGCCAGCAGCCTCAGGACAGGGGGAGGTCTGAACACTGAAGCTTTCTTT. Amino acid sequence: CASSLRTGGGLNTEAFF.

CDR3 sequence reads: CASSFRSYGYTF. The CDR3 region has the DNA TGTGCCAGCAGCTTCCGGTCCTATGGCTACACCTTC. The rearrangement links TRBV7-9 to TRBJ1-2, with D uncertain. Trimming removed 3 bases from V and 4 bases from J, with 6 bases in between. Germline-derived CDR1 and CDR2 are SEHNR and FQNEAQ (reference sequence). The CDR3 contains 12 residues.

The chain carries TRBV11-3 and TRBJ1-3; 10 nucleotides line up with TRBD1. Trimming took 3 bases from V and 4 from J; bases not matched to a gene: 15. The CDR3 extends over 19 amino acids. CDR1 is SGHNT and CDR2 is YENEEA in the germline V gene. The CDR3 DNA reads as TGTGCCAGCAGCTTTGCGATCGGGACAGGGGATTTTCGGGGAAACACCATATATTTT. Amino acids: CASSFAIGTGDFRGNTIYF.

The genes are TRBV19 and TRBJ2-7; a weak D match, TRBD1 (5 bases). Between the trimmed V and J ends, which lost 3 bases and 10 bases, there was a span of 10 bases. Germline CDR1 and CDR2: LNHDA and SQIVND (reference sequence). The CDR3 length is 11 residues. CDR3 region: CASSIGAFQYF. The CDR3 DNA is TGTGCCAGTAGTATTGGGGCCTTCCAGTACTTC.

The rearrangement links TRBV3-1 (or the pseudogene TRBV3-2) to TRBJ2-5; TRBD1 might be the D (5 bases). The CDR3 spans 14 residues. V gave up 2 bases and J gave up 5 bases, with 12 bases separating them. CDR1 and CDR2 (germline): LGHDT, YNNKEL (reference sequence). Written as DNA, the CDR3 is TGTGCCAGCAGCCAAAGGGGCCGAGTGGAGACCCAGTACTTC. Its translation: CASSQRGRVETQYF.

The V call is TRBV15, the J call TRBJ1-1; 8 positions agree with TRBD1. The germline V gene has CDR1 LNHNV and CDR2 YYDKDF (reference sequence). The V segment lost 4 bases and the J segment 2 bases; nucleotides outside the gene matches: 9. The CDR3 loop spans 16 amino acids. CDR3 loop: CATSTAGQGRNTEAFF. The CDR3 DNA reads TGTGCCACCAGCACAGCCGGACAGGGCAGAAACACTGAAGCTTTCTTT.

The chain uses TRBV28 and TRBJ1-3; 8 bases align to TRBD1. Germline lookup yields CDR1 MDHEN and CDR2 SYDVKM. The trim removed 1 base at V and 7 bases at J, leaving 6 bases unmatched. This CDR3 contains 15 residues. Here the CDR3 DNA reads TGTGCCAGCAGTTTATCCAGGGGGCGAGACAACACCATATATTTT. Protein: CASSLSRGRDNTIYF.

J is TRBJ2-7 and V is TRBV11-1, with 9 bases identical to TRBD2. With V trimmed by 1 base and J by 2 bases, 3 bases remained unmatched. Looked up from germline, CDR1 is SGHAT and CDR2 is FQDESV (reference sequence). The CDR3 is 15 amino acids. Here the CDR3 DNA reads TGTGCCAGCAGCTTAGGCCTAGCGGGGACCTACGAGCAGTACTTC. Amino acids: CASSLGLAGTYEQYF. The full variable domain, rest sourced from reference TRBV11-1 and TRBJ2-7, is EAEVAQSPRYKITEKSQAVAFWCDPISGHATLYWYRQILGQGPELLVQFQDESVVDDSQLPKDRFSAERLKGVDSTLKIQPAELGDSAMYLCASSLGLAGTYEQYFGPGTRLTVT.

The chain uses TRBV27 and TRBJ1-6, with 9 bases matching TRBD1. CDR3 size: 15 residues. Germline CDR1 MNHEY, CDR2 SMNVEV (reference sequence). The junction had 4 bases not matched to a gene; V was cut back by 0 bases and J by 10 bases. CDR3 sequence reads: CASSLSQGAGSPLHF. CDR3 bases: TGTGCCAGCAGTTTATCACAGGGGGCTGGCTCACCCCTCCACTTT.

In DNA form, the CDR3 reads TGTGCCAGCAGTGACTCGGAGAGCACAGATACGCAGTATTTT. This sequence encodes CASSDSESTDTQYF. The chain recombines TRBV6-4 with TRBJ2-3; D unclear. V was shortened by 0 bases and J by 0 bases, with 4 bases between the two germline ends. Germline loops: CDR1 MRHNA, CDR2 SNTAGT. The CDR3 is 14 residues long.

V is TRBV29-1 and J is TRBJ2-3, with 8 positions matching TRBD2. The CDR3 extends over 12 amino acids. From germline, CDR1 is SQVTM and CDR2 ANQGSEA. V gave up 5 bases and J gave up 12 bases; unmatched junction bases: 10. The chain's CDR3 is CSVRGSGVSQYF. Written as DNA, the CDR3 is TGCAGCGTTCGTGGTAGCGGGGTCTCACAGTATTTT.

Remarks on this clone: Other DNA sequences of this sample code for an identical CDR3. This sequence joins TRBV27 and TRBJ1-2, with 7 bases aligning to TRBD1. The germline V gene encodes CDR1 MNHEY and CDR2 SMNVEV (reference sequence). V lost 5 bases and J lost 4; bases outside the gene matches: 7. CDR3 length: 14 amino acids. CDR3 DNA sequence: TGTGCCAGCAGTCCAAGACAGGGTTCCTATGGCTACACCTTC. Protein: CASSPRQGSYGYTF.

As regards this clone: Other DNA sequences in the sample encode the same CDR3. The chain has TRBV6-5 and TRBJ2-7; 11 nucleotides line up with TRBD1. Germline CDR1 is MNHEY and CDR2 is SVGAGI. V lost 2 bases and J lost 0; bases outside the gene matches: 0. The CDR3 covers 15 residues. For the CDR3, the DNA is TGTGCCAGCAGTTACGGACAGGGGGCCTCCTACGAGCAGTACTTC. This sequence encodes CASSYGQGASYEQYF.

The DNA of the CDR3 is TGTGCCAGCAGCCTGGAGATAGCTGGAAACACCATATATTTT. Translated, it gives CASSLEIAGNTIYF. The chain couples TRBV7-9 to TRBJ1-3, with D unresolved. CDR1 SEHNR and CDR2 FQNEAQ come from the germline V gene (reference sequence). Trimming removed 5 bases at V and 2 bases at J, with 10 bases between. The CDR3 loop spans 14 amino acids.

V usage is TRBV19 and J usage is TRBJ1-1, with a tentative D call TRBD1 (5 bases). The V gene's germline CDR1 is LNHDA and CDR2 SQIVND (reference sequence). V lost 7 bases to trimming and J lost 5 bases, with 23 bases between them. This CDR3 contains 16 residues. DNA for the CDR3: TGTGCCAGTACCCCTCTAGGGGAGGGGCGGGGGACTGAAGCTTTCTTT. Translated, it gives CASTPLGEGRGTEAFF.

The CDR3 bases are TGTGCCAGCAGCCCCAGGGCAGAGAATCAGCCCCAGCATTTT. Translation: CASSPRAENQPQHF. The chain recombines TRBV7-6 with TRBJ1-5; a possible D gene is TRBD1 (5 bases). Germline CDR1 and CDR2: SGHVS and FNYEAQ. With 5 bases removed from V and 4 bases from J, the gap between germline ends came to 12 bases. This CDR3 comprises 14 residues.

This chain uses TRBV27 with TRBJ1-1; unclear D gene. Germline V gene sequence: CDR1 MNHEY, CDR2 SMNVEV (reference sequence). This CDR3 region has 13 residues. V lost 1 base, J lost 6 bases, and 9 bases lay in between. In nucleotides, the CDR3 is TGTGCCAGCAGTTTATATGGCACCCCTGAAGCTTTCTTT. It yields the protein CASSLYGTPEAFF.

The rearrangement uses TRBV3-1 (or the pseudogene TRBV3-2) and TRBJ2-5; TRBD2 agrees at 9 bases. CDR1 and CDR2 from the germline V gene are LGHDT and YNNKEL (reference sequence). There are 16 residues in the CDR3. Trimming took 6 bases from V and 5 from J; bases not matched to a gene: 13. The CDR3 coding sequence is TGTGCCAGCAGACCCGCCGCGGGAGGGGGTTGGGAGACCCAGTACTTC. Its translation is CASRPAAGGGWETQYF.

CDR3 nucleotides: TGTGCCAGCAGCTCGTTGCAGGGGAAAGCCGGGGAGCTGTTTTTT. Translated, it gives CASSSLQGKAGELFF. The J gene is TRBJ2-2, the V gene TRBV11-3, with D tentatively TRBD1 (6 bases). Germline V gives CDR1 SGHNT, CDR2 YENEEA. V lost 4 bases, J lost 6 bases, and 15 bases lay in between. CDR3 size: 15 residues.

This chain joins TRBV3-1 (or the pseudogene TRBV3-2) and TRBJ1-2; 7 positions agree with TRBD1. The CDR3 runs 14 residues. Germline CDR1 reads LGHDT; CDR2 reads YNNKEL (reference sequence). Trimming cost V 2 bases and J 6 bases; bases outside gene matches: 6. CDR3 DNA sequence: TGTGCCAGCAGCCAACGCGACAGGGCTAATGGCTACACCTTC. It encodes CASSQRDRANGYTF.

This clone was counted a single time. This chain joins TRBV7-6 and TRBJ2-1; no clear D gene. CDR1 is SGHVS, CDR2 FNYEAQ, per germline. V was trimmed by 1 base and J by 5 bases, leaving 9 bases between them. The CDR3 has 14 amino acids. CDR3 sequence: CASSLDRVDNEQFF. The DNA of the CDR3 is TGTGCCAGCAGCTTAGATCGAGTTGACAATGAGCAGTTCTTC.

This clone has a handful of counts. The chain couples TRBV7-3 to TRBJ1-5; D is undetermined. The ends were cut back, 5 bases at V and 3 bases at J, with 8 bases in the middle. Germline CDR1 is SGHTA and CDR2 is FQGTGA. This CDR3 contains 13 residues. CDR3 bases: TGTGCCAGCAGCCCAGGCCACAATCAGCCCCAGCATTTT. Its protein product is CASSPGHNQPQHF.

The rearrangement links TRBV6-2 or TRBV6-3 to TRBJ1-4, with D perhaps matching TRBD1 (6 bases). Trimming took off 4 bases at V and 4 bases at J, with 16 bases between the two ends. Per the germline V gene, CDR1 is MNHEY and CDR2 is SVGEGT. The CDR3 contains 16 residues. For the CDR3, the DNA is TGTGCCAGCAGTTGGAGACAGGAGAAAATTAATGAAAAACTGTTTTTT. Protein: CASSWRQEKINEKLFF.

V is TRBV7-2 and J is TRBJ1-2, with a weak D call TRBD1 (5 bases). Trimming removed 1 base at V and 8 bases at J, with 17 bases between. Germline loops: CDR1 SGHTA, CDR2 FQGNSA. The length of the CDR3 is 15 residues. CDR3 nucleotides: TGTGCCAGCAGCTTAGATTCCGGGGACTTGAAAGGCTACACCTTC. Translating it yields CASSLDSGDLKGYTF.

The gene calls are TRBV19 and TRBJ2-3; weak D call: TRBD2 (5 bases). The V gene lost 5 bases and the J gene lost 6 bases, with 12 bases spanning the gap. Germline V gene data show CDR1 as LNHDA and CDR2 as SQIVND (reference sequence). The CDR3 runs 13 residues. CDR3 amino acids: CASSAIWEDTQYF. The CDR3 coding sequence is TGTGCCAGTAGTGCTATTTGGGAGGATACGCAGTATTTT.

The chain uses TRBV5-4 and TRBJ2-7; D is uncertain. The V end lost 0 bases, the J end lost 0 bases, and 10 bases lay between the germline ends. CDR1 is SGHNT and CDR2 is YYREEE in the germline V gene (reference sequence). The CDR3 runs 15 residues. CDR3 region: CASSLVAVRSYEQYF. The CDR3 nucleotides are TGTGCCAGCAGCTTGGTGGCGGTACGCTCCTACGAGCAGTACTTC.